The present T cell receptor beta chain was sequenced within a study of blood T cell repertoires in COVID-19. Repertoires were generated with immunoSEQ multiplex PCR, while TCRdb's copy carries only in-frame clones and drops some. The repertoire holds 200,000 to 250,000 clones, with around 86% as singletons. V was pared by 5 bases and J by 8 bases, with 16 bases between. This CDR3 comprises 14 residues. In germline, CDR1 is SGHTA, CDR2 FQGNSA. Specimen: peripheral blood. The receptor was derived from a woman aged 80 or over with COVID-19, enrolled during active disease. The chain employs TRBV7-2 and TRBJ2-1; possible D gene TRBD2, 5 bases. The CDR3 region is CASSPRTLEDEQFF. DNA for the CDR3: TGTGCCAGCAGCCCTCGGACTCTTGAGGATGAGCAGTTCTTC.